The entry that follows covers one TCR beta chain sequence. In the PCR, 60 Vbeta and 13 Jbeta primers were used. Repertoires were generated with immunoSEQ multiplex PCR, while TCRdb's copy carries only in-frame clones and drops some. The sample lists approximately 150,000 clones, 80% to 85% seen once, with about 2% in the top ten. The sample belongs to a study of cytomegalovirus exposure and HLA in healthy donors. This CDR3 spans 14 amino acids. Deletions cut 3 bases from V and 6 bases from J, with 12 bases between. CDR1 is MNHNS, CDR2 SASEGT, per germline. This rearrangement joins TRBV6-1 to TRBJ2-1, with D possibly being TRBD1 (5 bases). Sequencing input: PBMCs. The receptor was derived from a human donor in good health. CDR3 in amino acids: CASSETVVGNEQFF. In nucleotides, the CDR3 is TGTGCCAGCAGTGAGACAGTCGTTGGCAATGAGCAGTTCTTC.